This T cell receptor (beta chain) was captured in a study of technical replicates of blood from a few donors (dated by TCRdb to about 2017). The germline V gene provides CDR1 SGHRS and CDR2 YFSETQ. V is cut by 3 bases and J by 4 bases, and the space between the germline ends is 17 bases. Its CDR3 holds 16 amino acids, cysteine through phenylalanine. Of all the DNA, just the CDR3 is kept, 48 bases in frame from base 1. Libraries were prepared through the immunoSEQ multiplex PCR assay. Not all clones reach the TCRdb copy of this immuneACCESS table, which keeps in-frame sequences only. Checked studies attribute under half of the gap to unresolved V genes and leave the rest unexplained. The sample contains roughly 80,000 clones, about 88% of them found a single time. The leading ten clones occupy roughly 0.41% of the sample. Note on this clone: Its antigen is still unknown. No per-base quality is available; no much larger clone lies one base away.

The sequence came from a human donor in good health. Material for sequencing was T cells isolated from PBMCs. The chain employs TRBV5-1 and TRBJ1-3; tentative D gene TRBD1, with 5 bases matching. CDR3 reads: CASSSKRGNAGNTIYF. The DNA sequence is TGCGCCAGCAGCTCGAAACGGGGGAACGCCGGAAACACCATATATTTT.